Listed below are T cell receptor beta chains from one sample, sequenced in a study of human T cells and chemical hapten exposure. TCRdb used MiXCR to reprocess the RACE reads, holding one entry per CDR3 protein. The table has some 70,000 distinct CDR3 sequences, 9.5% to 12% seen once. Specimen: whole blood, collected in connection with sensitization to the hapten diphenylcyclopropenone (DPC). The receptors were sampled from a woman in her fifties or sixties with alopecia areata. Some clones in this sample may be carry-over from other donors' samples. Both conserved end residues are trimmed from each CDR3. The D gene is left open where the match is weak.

ASSPYSIQSAPSTDTQY . TRBJ2-3 17 TRBV27
ASNSVEWTEAF . TRBJ1-1 11 TRBV6-2/TRBV6-3
ASSPDQTNNEQF . TRBJ2-1 12 TRBV18
ASSLERRGGYT . TRBJ1-2 11 TRBV7-8
SGYEAGELF . TRBJ2-2 9 TRBV29-1
ASSQSGINTGELF . TRBJ2-2 13 TRBV11-3
ASSQDRRFNGNTIY . TRBJ1-3 14 TRBV14
ATSRVGSGRSFYNEQF TRBD2 TRBJ2-1 16 TRBV15
ASRGGGKEVVKLF . TRBJ1-4 13 TRBV2
ASRPGDQRSGNTIY . TRBJ1-3 14 TRBV6-6
ASSFPGAFRPH . TRBJ1-6 11 TRBV6-2/TRBV6-3
SARAPSSYEQY . TRBJ2-7 11 TRBV20-1
ASSFLRSTMSSYEQY . TRBJ2-7 15 TRBV2
AIRPGASNYGYT . TRBJ1-2 12 TRBV10-3
ASSSSGGGSSYEQY . TRBJ2-7 14 TRBV7-9
ASSARGPYEQY . TRBJ2-7 11 TRBV7-3
ASSLAEGTSGANVLT . TRBJ2-6 15 TRBV7-8
ASSLAGTGGIEQF TRBD1 TRBJ2-1 13 TRBV7-9
ASNRLGAYTYSNQPQH . TRBJ1-5 16 TRBV28
SGLTYNEQF . TRBJ2-1 9 TRBV29-1
SAPKQQNYGYT . TRBJ1-2 11 TRBV20-1
AISAGGSYNEQF TRBD1 TRBJ2-1 12 TRBV10-3
ASRPWPQH . TRBJ1-5 8 TRBV27
SVWGERETQY . TRBJ2-5 10 TRBV29-1
ASSQEIGQGSYEQY TRBD1 TRBJ2-7 14 TRBV4-2
ASSLGSSGGTDTQY TRBD2 TRBJ2-3 14 TRBV7-2
ASTTGGTQPQH . TRBJ1-5 11 TRBV6-2/TRBV6-3
SVRQQNTGELF . TRBJ2-2 11 TRBV29-1
AIMGTGSQETQY TRBD1 TRBJ2-5 12 TRBV10-3
AWSVHGAGNNKQF . TRBJ2-1 13 TRBV30
ASSVDPGQRGGELF TRBD1 TRBJ2-2 14 TRBV9
ASSLGPGQGQGEQY TRBD1 TRBJ2-7 14 TRBV7-7
ASSSQQGLGGYT . TRBJ1-2 12 TRBV14